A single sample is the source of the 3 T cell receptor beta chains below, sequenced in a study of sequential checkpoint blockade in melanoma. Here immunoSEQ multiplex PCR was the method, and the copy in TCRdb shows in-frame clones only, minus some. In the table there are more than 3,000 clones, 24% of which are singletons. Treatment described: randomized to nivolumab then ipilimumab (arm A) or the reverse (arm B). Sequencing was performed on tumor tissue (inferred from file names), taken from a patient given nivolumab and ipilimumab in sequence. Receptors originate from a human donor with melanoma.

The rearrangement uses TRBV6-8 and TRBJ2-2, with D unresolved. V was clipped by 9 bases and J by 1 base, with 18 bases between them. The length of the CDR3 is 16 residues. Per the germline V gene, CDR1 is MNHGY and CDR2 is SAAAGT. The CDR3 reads CARTVTAPMNTGELFF. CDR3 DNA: TGTGCCAGAACAGTTACAGCGCCCATGAACACCGGGGAGCTGTTTTTT.

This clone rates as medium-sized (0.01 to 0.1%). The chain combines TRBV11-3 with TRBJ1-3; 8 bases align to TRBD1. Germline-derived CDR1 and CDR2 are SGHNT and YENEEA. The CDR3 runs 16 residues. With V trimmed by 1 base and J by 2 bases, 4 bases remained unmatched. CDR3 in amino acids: CASSLVGTGTGNTIYF. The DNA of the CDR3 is TGTGCCAGCAGCTTAGTAGGGACAGGTACTGGAAACACCATATATTTT.

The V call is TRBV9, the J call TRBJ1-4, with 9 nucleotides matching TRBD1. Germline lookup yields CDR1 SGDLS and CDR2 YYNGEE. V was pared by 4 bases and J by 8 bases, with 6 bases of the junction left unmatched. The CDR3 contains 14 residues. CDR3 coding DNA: TGTGCCAGCAGCCTGGACAGGGGAAACGAAAAACTGTTTTTT. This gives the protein CASSLDRGNEKLFF.